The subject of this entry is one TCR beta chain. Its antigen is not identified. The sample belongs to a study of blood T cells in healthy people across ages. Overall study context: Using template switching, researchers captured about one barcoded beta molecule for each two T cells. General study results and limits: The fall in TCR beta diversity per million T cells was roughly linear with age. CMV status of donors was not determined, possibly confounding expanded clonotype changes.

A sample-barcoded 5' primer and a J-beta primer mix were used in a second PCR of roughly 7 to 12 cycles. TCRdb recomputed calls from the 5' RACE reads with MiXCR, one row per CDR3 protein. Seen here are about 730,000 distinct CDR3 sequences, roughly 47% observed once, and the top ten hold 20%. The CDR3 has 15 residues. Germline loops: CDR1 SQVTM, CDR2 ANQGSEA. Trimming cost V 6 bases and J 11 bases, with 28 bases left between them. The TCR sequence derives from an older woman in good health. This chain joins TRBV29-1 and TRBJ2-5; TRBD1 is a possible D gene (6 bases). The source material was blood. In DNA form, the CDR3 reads TGCAGCGTCGACTCCTTCGGGACAAGGAACAATGAGCAGTACTTC. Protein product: CSVDSFGTRNNEQYF.